Presented here are 31 T cell receptor beta chains from one specimen sequenced in a study of T cells in Graves' hyperthyroidism and ophthalmopathy. RNA transcripts were the template for amplifying TCR beta CDR3 regions. HTBI primers drove first-round RT-PCR of the TCR CDR3. TCRdb independently ran MiXCR on the multiplex PCR reads; one entry per CDR3 protein. The sample carries 350,000 to 450,000 distinct CDR3 sequences, approximately 18% recorded once. Sequencing used blood. The source of these receptors is a young woman with Graves' hyperthyroidism that later progressed to Graves' ophthalmopathy.

This clonotype was picked up many times. This chain uses TRBV19 with TRBJ1-3, with TRBD1 as a possible D gene (6 bases). Trimming took 5 bases from V and 0 from J, leaving 17 bases between them. This CDR3 has 17 amino acids. CDR1 and CDR2 from the germline V gene are LNHDA and SQIVND (reference sequence). The CDR3 sequence: CASSPYRDTDSGNTIYF. The DNA for the CDR3 is TGTGCCAGTAGTCCCTATCGGGACACCGACTCTGGAAACACCATATATTTT.

The chain recombines TRBV5-1 with TRBJ2-5, with D perhaps matching TRBD1 (6 bases). V lost 4 bases and J lost 4, with 17 bases in between. The germline V gene encodes CDR1 SGHRS and CDR2 YFSETQ. The CDR3 loop spans 15 amino acids. CDR3 sequence reads: CASSPGDTLVETQYF. The CDR3 coding sequence is TGCGCCAGCAGCCCCGGGGACACCCTGGTAGAGACCCAGTACTTC. Full variable domain (missing parts from reference TRBV5-1 and TRBJ2-5): KAGVTQTPRYLIKTRGQQVTLSCSPISGHRSVSWYQQTPGQGLQFLFEYFSETQRNKGNFPGRFSGRQFSNSRSEMNVSTLELGDSALYLCASSPGDTLVETQYFGPGTRLLVL.

This clonotype has just a few counts. This may stem from a read error, because a much larger clone lies one nucleotide away. As the CDR3 is not closed by the conserved phenylalanine or tryptophan, this likely results from a read error. The gene calls are TRBV27 and TRBJ2-1; no clear D. Germline CDR1 is MNHEY and CDR2 is SMNVEV (reference sequence). The CDR3 runs to 14 residues. With 10 bases removed from V and 10 bases from J, the gap between germline ends came to 23 bases. This CDR3 is CAISAADAFGEQFL. In nucleotides, the CDR3 is TGTGCCATCTCCGCGGCAGACGCCTTTGGGGAGCAGTTCCTC.

This clonotype was seen at least ten times. V usage is TRBV29-1 and J usage is TRBJ1-2, with a tentative D call TRBD1 (5 bases). The germline V gene has CDR1 SQVTM and CDR2 ANQGSEA. V was cut by 5 bases and J by 7 bases, with 14 bases left in between. This CDR3 has 12 residues. The CDR3 DNA reads as TGCAGCGTTTTTTGGAGGGGCCTTGGCTACACCTTC. It specifies CSVFWRGLGYTF.

This clonotype was seen at least ten times. This chain joins TRBV7-2 and TRBJ2-2, with D possibly TRBD2 on 6 matching bases. Per germline, CDR1 SGHTA and CDR2 FQGNSA. This CDR3 is built from 15 residues. V was cut by 1 base and J by 6 bases, with 12 bases left in between. The CDR3 nucleotides read TGTGCCAGCAGCTTAGTGAGGGGCGGGGCCGGGGAGCTGTTTTTT. It yields the protein CASSLVRGGAGELFF.

Worth noting for this clonotype: It may be a read error: a sequence one base away is much more abundant. V gene TRBV12-3 or TRBV12-4 combines with J gene TRBJ1-5; 7 bases match TRBD1. CDR3 size: 14 residues. Germline trimming cut 2 bases from V and 6 bases from J; bases unmatched to any gene: 4. The CDR3 DNA sequence: TGTGCCAGCAGTTTAAGGCAGGGGGTTCAGCCCCAGCATTTT. It codes for CASSLRQGVQPQHF.

The sample holds a few counts of this clonotype. V is TRBV14 and J is TRBJ1-1, with a possible D match to TRBD1 (6 bases). V dropped 0 bases and J dropped 8 bases, with 13 bases sitting between them. Germline assignment: CDR1 SGHDN and CDR2 FVKESK. This CDR3 is built from 14 residues. This chain's CDR3 is CASSQEGAYWEAFF. CDR3 sequence (DNA): TGTGCCAGCAGCCAAGAGGGGGCTTATTGGGAAGCTTTCTTT.

This clonotype was recorded a few times. The rearrangement joins TRBV6-1 to TRBJ2-3; no firm D call. Trimming cost V 5 bases and J 5 bases, with 8 bases left between them. There are 12 residues in the CDR3. Germline V gene lookup returns CDR1 MNHNS and CDR2 SASEGT. This CDR3 reads CASSFVEDTQYF. As DNA, the CDR3 is TGTGCCAGCAGTTTCGTAGAAGATACGCAGTATTTT.

This clonotype showed up many times. The chain combines TRBV29-1 with TRBJ1-2; 8 bases align to TRBD1. Per the germline V gene, CDR1 is SQVTM and CDR2 is ANQGSEA. V dropped 6 bases and J dropped 4; count of bases not matched to a gene: 4. The CDR3 is made up of 12 amino acids. CDR3 nucleotides: TGCAGCGTGGACAGGGACGGCTATGGCTACACCTTC. Its protein is CSVDRDGYGYTF.

This clonotype has only a few counts. CDR3: CATAGQGDTGELFF. In nucleotides, the CDR3 is TGTGCCACGGCAGGGCAGGGAGACACCGGGGAGCTGTTTTTT. The V and J genes are TRBV6-1 and TRBJ2-2; D is tentatively TRBD1 or TRBD2 (5 bases each). The germline V gene has CDR1 MNHNS and CDR2 SASEGT. This CDR3 has 14 residues. V lost 10 bases and J 3 bases, leaving 15 bases between the germline ends.

This clonotype has ten or more counts. This chain uses TRBV30 with TRBJ1-1, with D uncertain. Trimming pared 4 bases from V and 4 bases from J, leaving 13 bases between. Germline CDR1 reads GTSNPN; CDR2 reads SVGIG (reference sequence). CDR3 length: 13 amino acids. The CDR3 spells CAWTQRSGTEAFF. As DNA, the CDR3 is TGTGCCTGGACTCAACGTTCTGGCACTGAAGCTTTCTTT.

This clonotype came up many times. CDR3 nucleotide sequence: TGTGCCAGCCGCGGCGGAACAAACACCATATATTTT. As protein: CASRGGTNTIYF. This rearrangement joins TRBV6-1 to TRBJ1-3; no definite D call. The CDR3 runs 12 residues. Trimming shortened V by 8 bases and J by 6 bases, and 11 bases separated the two germline ends. Looked up from germline, CDR1 is MNHNS and CDR2 is SASEGT.

This clonotype was seen repeatedly, ten times or more. The rearrangement links TRBV5-1 to TRBJ2-5; D is unclear. The ends were cut back, 0 bases at V and 3 bases at J, with 12 bases in the middle. In germline, CDR1 is SGHRS, CDR2 YFSETQ. This CDR3 comprises 15 residues. For the CDR3, the DNA is TGCGCCAGCAGCTTGGCCGTCGGCAGTAAAGAGACCCAGTACTTC. Protein product: CASSLAVGSKETQYF.

This clonotype has at least ten counts. The rearrangement links TRBV25-1 to TRBJ1-2, with a possible D match to TRBD1 (5 bases). V dropped 2 bases and J dropped 4 bases, with 14 bases sitting between them. The germline CDR1 and CDR2 sequences are MGHDK and SYGVNS. This CDR3 comprises 15 residues. The DNA for the CDR3 is TGTGCCAGCAGTGAACGAGAGGGACCCATCTATGGCTACACCTTC. Amino acids: CASSEREGPIYGYTF.

This clonotype was found many times. The chain employs TRBV7-9 and TRBJ2-7; D not certain. Trimming stripped 4 bases from V and 2 bases from J, with 9 bases between. This CDR3 is built from 13 residues. CDR1 and CDR2 (germline): SEHNR, FQNEAQ (reference sequence). In nucleotides, the CDR3 is TGTGCCAGCAGCTCCAGGACCACCTACGAGCAGTACTTC. Translated, it gives CASSSRTTYEQYF.

There are many counts of this clonotype. The rearrangement joins TRBV19 to TRBJ2-1; perhaps TRBD2 as D (5 bases). Trimming left V 6 bases short and J 15 bases short, with 21 bases between. The germline CDR1 and CDR2 sequences are LNHDA and SQIVND (reference sequence). The CDR3 covers 13 residues. The CDR3 DNA sequence: TGTGCCAGTAGCCAAAACGTCGGGGTTAAACGGTTCTTC. Encoded protein: CASSQNVGVKRFF.

The rearrangement links TRBV20-1 to TRBJ2-3, with D possibly matching TRBD1 (6 bases). The CDR3 is 16 residues long. Trimming stripped 6 bases from V and 0 bases from J, with 19 bases between. CDR1 and CDR2 (germline): DFQATT, SNEGSKA (reference sequence). CDR3 residues: CSARSGRGRSTDTQYF. CDR3 coding DNA: TGCAGTGCGAGAAGCGGCAGGGGAAGGAGCACAGATACGCAGTATTTT.

In its sample, this clonotype was seen many times. The chain has TRBV10-3 and TRBJ2-1; 8 bases are shared with TRBD2. V trimming: 8 bases; J trimming: 9 bases; junction bases outside the gene matches: 9. In germline, CDR1 is ENHRY, CDR2 SYGVKD. CDR3 length: 13 residues. The chain's CDR3 is CAISGTRRFEQFF. The CDR3 DNA sequence: TGTGCCATCTCCGGGACTAGAAGGTTTGAGCAGTTCTTC.

This clonotype was seen a few times. Likely a read error: the CDR3 ends without its conserved phenylalanine or tryptophan. The rearrangement uses TRBV10-2 and TRBJ1-1; tentative D call: TRBD1 (5 bases). Looked up from germline, CDR1 is WSHSY and CDR2 is SAAADI. The CDR3 runs 13 residues. V lost 8 bases, J lost 0 bases, and 10 bases lay in between. CDR3 region: CASGRQMNTEAFS. The CDR3, as DNA: TGCGCCAGCGGGCGACAGATGAACACTGAAGCTTTCTCT.

V is TRBV4-1 and J is TRBJ2-5; D might be TRBD1 or TRBD2, each matching 5 bases. CDR3 size: 15 residues. Germline-derived CDR1 and CDR2 are MGHRA and YSYEKL. The germline V and J ends were trimmed by 2 bases and 2 bases, with 12 bases remaining between them. The CDR3 DNA is TGCGCCAGCAGCCAAACCGGGACCCCGCAAGAGACCCAGTACTTC. It encodes CASSQTGTPQETQYF.

The chain has TRBV20-1 and TRBJ2-1; 14 positions agree with TRBD2. The CDR3 has 16 residues. CDR1 is DFQATT, CDR2 SNEGSKA, per germline (reference sequence). V lost 5 bases and J lost 7; bases outside the gene matches: 10. CDR3 in amino acids: CSAQGLAGVQANEQFF. The CDR3 DNA reads as TGCAGTGCTCAGGGACTAGCGGGAGTACAGGCGAATGAGCAGTTCTTC.

This clonotype was observed a few times. This chain links TRBV7-9 with TRBJ1-2, with D unresolved. The V and J ends lost 0 bases and 2 bases respectively, with 7 bases between them. The CDR3 is 14 amino acids. The germline CDR1 and CDR2 sequences are SEHNR and FQNEAQ (reference sequence). CDR3 amino acids: CASSLALENYGYTF. The CDR3 nucleotides read TGTGCCAGCAGCTTAGCGTTAGAGAACTATGGCTACACCTTC. The full variable domain, rest sourced from reference TRBV7-9 and TRBJ1-2, is DTGVSQNPRHKITKRGQNVTFRCDPISEHNRLYWYRQTLGQGPEFLTYFQNEAQLEKSRLLSDRFSAERPKGSFSTLEIQRTEQGDSAMYLCASSLALENYGYTFGSGTRLTVV.

This clonotype was found a few times. The rearrangement links TRBV6-1 to TRBJ2-1; 7 bases fit TRBD2. The CDR3 has 13 amino acids. Looked up from germline, CDR1 is MNHNS and CDR2 is SASEGT. V gave up 5 bases and J gave up 7 bases; unmatched junction bases: 5. CDR3 sequence reads: CASSLLLANEQFF. The DNA for the CDR3 is TGTGCCAGCAGTCTGTTACTAGCGAATGAGCAGTTCTTC.

In this sample, this clonotype turned up many times. In DNA form, the CDR3 reads TGTGCCAGCAGTTTCGGATGGGGGAGCCCCCAGCTGGGAAATGAGCAGTTCTTC. The encoded protein is CASSFGWGSPQLGNEQFF. The chain carries TRBV12-3 or TRBV12-4 and TRBJ2-1, with D possibly being TRBD1 or TRBD2 (5 bases each). With 3 bases removed from V and 7 bases from J, the gap between germline ends came to 25 bases. This CDR3 has 18 residues.

Points on this clonotype: The DNA is left out, because the CDR3 cannot be placed on it with certainty; the CDR3 is given as TCRdb lists it. The chain carries TRBV5-1 and TRBJ2-1; TRBD1, the D gene given by the table, was not confirmed from the DNA. Germline CDR1 is SGHRS and CDR2 is YFSETQ. The CDR3 region is 23 residues in length, termini included. This chain's CDR3 is CASSFYICSAADNRANPLNEQFF.

This clonotype was recorded many times. The rearrangement links TRBV3-1 to TRBJ2-1; 7 bases agree with TRBD1. CDR1 and CDR2 from the germline V gene are LGHDT and YNNKEL (reference sequence). V gave up 5 bases and J gave up 2 bases; unmatched junction bases: 6. CDR3 size: 15 residues. The CDR3 sequence is CASSTTGDPYNEQFF. The CDR3 region has the DNA TGTGCCAGCAGCACAACAGGGGACCCCTACAATGAGCAGTTCTTC.

This clonotype has only a few counts. This chain connects TRBV24-1 to TRBJ2-6; TRBD1 matches at 7 bases. Trimming took 5 bases from V and 0 from J; bases not matched to a gene: 15. Germline CDR1 and CDR2: KGHDR and SFDVKD. The CDR3 contains 20 residues. The CDR3 sequence is CATSAHTARQGISGANVLTF. Here the CDR3 DNA reads TGTGCCACCAGTGCCCACACCGCCCGACAGGGAATCTCTGGGGCCAACGTCCTGACTTTC.

This clonotype occurred many times. The chain uses TRBV6-1 and TRBJ1-5, with unresolved D. CDR1 is MNHNS and CDR2 is SASEGT in the germline V gene. Deletions cut 5 bases from V and 0 bases from J, with 11 bases between. The CDR3 consists of 15 residues. CDR3: CASSPPRYSNQPQHF. The CDR3 nucleotides read TGTGCCAGCAGTCCTCCGAGATATAGCAATCAGCCCCAGCATTTT.

The table lists this clonotype with many counts. The V call is TRBV5-6, the J call TRBJ1-5; 7 nucleotides align to TRBD1. Germline V gives CDR1 SGHDT, CDR2 YYEEEE. CDR3 size: 16 residues. V gave up 3 bases and J gave up 5 bases; unmatched junction bases: 11. As DNA, the CDR3 is TGTGCCAGCAGCTCATTCCGGGACAGTCTTTATCAGCCCCAGCATTTT. Translating it yields CASSSFRDSLYQPQHF.

This clonotype was seen many times. The chain joins TRBV14 to TRBJ2-1; 7 bases fit TRBD1. This CDR3 has 15 amino acids. V shed 4 bases and J 7 bases; nucleotides not matched to a gene: 10. Germline V gives CDR1 SGHDN, CDR2 FVKESK. The chain's CDR3 is CASSLRQGVWNEQFF. The CDR3 nucleotides are TGTGCCAGCAGCCTCCGACAGGGAGTTTGGAATGAGCAGTTCTTC.

The chain uses TRBV25-1 and TRBJ2-5; weak D call: TRBD1 (5 bases). CDR1 MGHDK and CDR2 SYGVNS come from the germline V gene. V was pared by 7 bases and J by 1 base, with 13 bases between. The CDR3 consists of 14 residues. The CDR3: CASTMTDPQETQYF. CDR3 in DNA: TGTGCCAGCACCATGACAGACCCCCAAGAGACCCAGTACTTC.